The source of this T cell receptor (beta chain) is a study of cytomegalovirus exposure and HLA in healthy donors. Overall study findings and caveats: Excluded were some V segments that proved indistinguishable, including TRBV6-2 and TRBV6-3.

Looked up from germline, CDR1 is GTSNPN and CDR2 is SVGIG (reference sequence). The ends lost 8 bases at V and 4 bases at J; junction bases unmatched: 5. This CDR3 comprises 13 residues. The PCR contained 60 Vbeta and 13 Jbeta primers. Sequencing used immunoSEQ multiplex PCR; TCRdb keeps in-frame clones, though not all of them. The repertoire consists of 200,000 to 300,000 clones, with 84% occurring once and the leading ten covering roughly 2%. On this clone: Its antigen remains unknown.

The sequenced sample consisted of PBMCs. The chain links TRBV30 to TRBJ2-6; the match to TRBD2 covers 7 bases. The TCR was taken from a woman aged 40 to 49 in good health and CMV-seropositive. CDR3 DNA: TGTGCCCGGGAGGAGGCCGGGGCCAACGTCCTGACTTTC. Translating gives CAREEAGANVLTF.